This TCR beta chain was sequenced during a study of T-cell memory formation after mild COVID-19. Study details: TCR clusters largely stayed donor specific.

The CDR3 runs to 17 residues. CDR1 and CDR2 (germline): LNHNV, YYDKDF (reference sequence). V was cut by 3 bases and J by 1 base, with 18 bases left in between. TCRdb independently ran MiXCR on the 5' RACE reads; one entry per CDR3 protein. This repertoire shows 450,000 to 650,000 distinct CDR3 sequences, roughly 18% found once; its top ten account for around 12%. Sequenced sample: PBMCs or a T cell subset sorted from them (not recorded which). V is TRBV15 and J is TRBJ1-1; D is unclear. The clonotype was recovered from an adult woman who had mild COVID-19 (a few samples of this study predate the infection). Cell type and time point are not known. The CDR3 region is CATSSPPWVRPNTEAFF. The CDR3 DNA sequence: TGTGCCACCAGCAGCCCTCCCTGGGTACGGCCGAACACTGAAGCTTTCTTT.